These T cell receptor beta chains were read from a single sample in a study of blood T cell repertoires in COVID-19. Assay used: immunoSEQ multiplex PCR; TCRdb lists only in-frame clones, some missing. Here the sample spans roughly 200,000 clones, 65% to 80% being singletons. Input material: peripheral blood. These TCRs come from a man aged 45-60 years who had recovered from COVID-19. CDR3s include the opening cysteine and the closing phenylalanine or tryptophan. D genes are given only for firm matches. A clone size is listed for some rows: how often the clone was seen (once, few, many), or a class if it is expanded.

j_call: TRBJ1-1; d_call: TRBD1; clone_size: few; v_call: TRBV7-9; cdr3_nt: TGTGCCAGCAGCTTAGCGACAGGGATGAGGACTGAAGCTTTCTTT; cdr3_aa: CASSLATGMRTEAFF
j_call: TRBJ2-3; d_call: TRBD2; clone_size: .; v_call: TRBV15; cdr3_nt: TGTGCCACCAGCAGAGGGGGACTAGCGGGCACAGATACGCAGTATTTT; cdr3_aa: CATSRGGLAGTDTQYF
j_call: TRBJ2-7; d_call: TRBD2; clone_size: .; v_call: TRBV7-2; cdr3_nt: TGTGCCAGCAGCCTAGCGGGAGCCCCTCGCGAGCAGTACTTC; cdr3_aa: CASSLAGAPREQYF
j_call: TRBJ2-3; d_call: TRBD1; clone_size: .; v_call: TRBV24-1; cdr3_nt: TGTGCCACCAGTGATCCGGGACAGGGACAAGATACGCAGTATTTT; cdr3_aa: CATSDPGQGQDTQYF
j_call: TRBJ1-4; d_call: TRBD1; clone_size: .; v_call: TRBV4-2; cdr3_nt: TGTGCCAGCAGCCAAGACCGGACAGGGTCTAATGAAAAACTGTTTTTT; cdr3_aa: CASSQDRTGSNEKLFF
j_call: TRBJ1-2; d_call: .; clone_size: .; v_call: TRBV6-1; cdr3_nt: TGTGCCAGCAGTGAAGTGGGCAGTCCATGGTATGGCTACACCTTC; cdr3_aa: CASSEVGSPWYGYTF
j_call: TRBJ2-1; d_call: TRBD2; clone_size: .; v_call: TRBV4-2; cdr3_nt: TGTGCCAGCAGCCAAGTTATGGGACTAGCGGGAGGGAATGAGCAGTTCTTC; cdr3_aa: CASSQVMGLAGGNEQFF
j_call: TRBJ2-5; d_call: .; clone_size: .; v_call: TRBV28; cdr3_nt: TGTGCCAGCAGCACACAAGAGACCCAGTACTTC; cdr3_aa: CASSTQETQYF
j_call: TRBJ1-1; d_call: TRBD1; clone_size: .; v_call: TRBV6-5; cdr3_nt: TGTGCCAGCAGACGACAGGGGTTGACTTTCTTT; cdr3_aa: CASRRQGLTFF
j_call: TRBJ2-7; d_call: TRBD2; clone_size: few; v_call: TRBV30; cdr3_nt: TGTGCCTGGAGGGGGGGTAGCGGGAGAGTAACCTACGAGCAGTACTTC; cdr3_aa: CAWRGGSGRVTYEQYF
j_call: TRBJ2-7; d_call: TRBD2; clone_size: .; v_call: TRBV5-4; cdr3_nt: TGTGCCAGCAGCTTGCTGCGGGAGGGCCTCTACGAGCAGTACTTC; cdr3_aa: CASSLLREGLYEQYF
j_call: TRBJ2-3; d_call: .; clone_size: .; v_call: TRBV19; cdr3_nt: TGTGCCAGTAGTACCGGGAGCCCCATTGGGGATACGCAGTATTTT; cdr3_aa: CASSTGSPIGDTQYF
j_call: TRBJ2-1; d_call: .; clone_size: many; v_call: TRBV7-2; cdr3_nt: TGTGCCAGCAGACGGAGATACAATGAGCAGTTCTTC; cdr3_aa: CASRRRYNEQFF
j_call: TRBJ1-1; d_call: TRBD1; clone_size: .; v_call: TRBV10-2; cdr3_nt: TGCGCCAGCAGAGACAAACGCACCGACAGGGTAACTGAAGCTTTCTTT; cdr3_aa: CASRDKRTDRVTEAFF
j_call: TRBJ2-7; d_call: TRBD1; clone_size: few; v_call: TRBV11-1; cdr3_nt: TGTGCCAGCAGCCATTCTGGGACAGGGAGCTACGAGCAGTACTTC; cdr3_aa: CASSHSGTGSYEQYF
j_call: TRBJ1-6; d_call: .; clone_size: .; v_call: TRBV20-1; cdr3_nt: TGCAGTGCTAGTGGGCAGGGCTTTACTTCACCCCTCCACTTT; cdr3_aa: CSASGQGFTSPLHF
j_call: TRBJ1-4; d_call: .; clone_size: once; v_call: TRBV5-6; cdr3_nt: TGTGCCAGCAGCTTGTACGGAGATGGAAAACTGTTTTTT; cdr3_aa: CASSLYGDGKLFF
j_call: TRBJ2-7; d_call: .; clone_size: .; v_call: TRBV20-1; cdr3_nt: TGCAGTGCTAATGAATACTACGAGCAGTACTTC; cdr3_aa: CSANEYYEQYF
j_call: TRBJ1-2; d_call: .; clone_size: .; v_call: TRBV4-3; cdr3_nt: TGCGCCAGCAGCAAAAACGACAGGAACTATGGCTACACCTTC; cdr3_aa: CASSKNDRNYGYTF
j_call: TRBJ2-5; d_call: .; clone_size: once; v_call: TRBV24-1; cdr3_nt: TGTGCCACCAGTGATTCCCAAAGGGGGGAGACCCAGTACTTC; cdr3_aa: CATSDSQRGETQYF
j_call: TRBJ1-1; d_call: .; clone_size: .; v_call: TRBV10-3; cdr3_nt: TGTGCCACCGGAAAGGAGCCAGGGATCATGAACACTGAAGCTTTCTTT; cdr3_aa: CATGKEPGIMNTEAFF
j_call: TRBJ2-2; d_call: .; clone_size: once; v_call: TRBV6-5; cdr3_nt: TGTGCCAGCGGACAGCCTAATTTCCCCGGGGAGCTGTTTTTT; cdr3_aa: CASGQPNFPGELFF
j_call: TRBJ2-7; d_call: TRBD2; clone_size: .; v_call: TRBV2; cdr3_nt: TGTGCCAGCAGTGCCTTAGCGGGAGCTTTCGACGAGCAGTACTTC; cdr3_aa: CASSALAGAFDEQYF
j_call: TRBJ1-2; d_call: .; clone_size: .; v_call: TRBV9; cdr3_nt: TGTGCCAGCAGCGTAGCAGCCCGGGCTAACTATGGCTACACCTTC; cdr3_aa: CASSVAARANYGYTF
j_call: TRBJ1-4; d_call: TRBD1; clone_size: .; v_call: TRBV6-5; cdr3_nt: TGTGCCAGCAGCCCGGGACAGGGAAAACTGTTTTTT; cdr3_aa: CASSPGQGKLFF
j_call: TRBJ1-2; d_call: .; clone_size: .; v_call: TRBV9; cdr3_nt: TGTGCCAGCACCCCCCCCGTATTAGACAGGCTGGACTATGGCTACACCTTC; cdr3_aa: CASTPPVLDRLDYGYTF
j_call: TRBJ2-3; d_call: TRBD2; clone_size: .; v_call: TRBV4-2; cdr3_nt: TGTGCCAGCAGCCCGCTCCGTGGCGGGAGAACAGATACGCAGTATTTT; cdr3_aa: CASSPLRGGRTDTQYF
j_call: TRBJ2-5; d_call: TRBD2; clone_size: once; v_call: TRBV5-1; cdr3_nt: TGCGCCAGCAGCTTGGTAGCGGGAGGGGACGAGACCCAGTACTTC; cdr3_aa: CASSLVAGGDETQYF
j_call: TRBJ2-1; d_call: TRBD2; clone_size: .; v_call: TRBV29-1; cdr3_nt: TGCAGCGTGACCTTCCGGCGGGAGTGGCGTGAGCAGTTCTTC; cdr3_aa: CSVTFRREWREQFF
j_call: TRBJ2-2; d_call: .; clone_size: .; v_call: TRBV11-2; cdr3_nt: TGTGCCAGCAGCTTAGACGGCGGGGAGCTGTTTTTT; cdr3_aa: CASSLDGGELFF
j_call: TRBJ2-5; d_call: TRBD2; clone_size: .; v_call: TRBV4-1; cdr3_nt: TGCGCCAGCAGCCAAAATAGCGGGAACCAAGAGACCCAGTACTTC; cdr3_aa: CASSQNSGNQETQYF
j_call: TRBJ1-6; d_call: TRBD1; clone_size: .; v_call: TRBV10-3; cdr3_nt: TGTGCCATCAGTGAAGGGACAGGGGGAAATTCACCCCTCCACTTT; cdr3_aa: CAISEGTGGNSPLHF
j_call: TRBJ2-3; d_call: .; clone_size: few; v_call: TRBV19; cdr3_nt: TGTGCCAGTAGTATCGGCCCTGCGGCAGATACGCAGTATTTT; cdr3_aa: CASSIGPAADTQYF
j_call: TRBJ2-7; d_call: .; clone_size: .; v_call: TRBV27; cdr3_nt: TGTGCCAGCAGTTTAGGGCCCGGTACGCAGTACTTC; cdr3_aa: CASSLGPGTQYF
j_call: TRBJ1-5; d_call: .; clone_size: .; v_call: TRBV18; cdr3_nt: TGTGCCAGCCGAGGACAGAAGAATCAGCCCCAGCATTTT; cdr3_aa: CASRGQKNQPQHF
j_call: TRBJ2-7; d_call: .; clone_size: .; v_call: TRBV21-1; cdr3_nt: TGTGCCAGAATTTGGAGGCAGGGGGCTTTGTACGAGCAGTACTTC; cdr3_aa: CARIWRQGALYEQYF
j_call: TRBJ2-1; d_call: .; clone_size: once; v_call: TRBV18; cdr3_nt: TGTGCCAGCTCACCACTAGAAGGAGTTGGTAATGAGCAGTTCTTC; cdr3_aa: CASSPLEGVGNEQFF
j_call: TRBJ1-5; d_call: .; clone_size: .; v_call: TRBV6-2/TRBV6-3; cdr3_nt: TGTGCCAGCAGTCCCCTTGACTATAGCAATCAGCCCCAGCATTTT; cdr3_aa: CASSPLDYSNQPQHF
j_call: TRBJ1-1; d_call: TRBD1; clone_size: .; v_call: TRBV27; cdr3_nt: TGTGCCAGCAGTTTTTCACAGGGGACTGAAGCTTTCTTT; cdr3_aa: CASSFSQGTEAFF
j_call: TRBJ1-3; d_call: TRBD1; clone_size: .; v_call: TRBV28; cdr3_nt: TGTGCCAGCAGAACGGGACAGGGAGGGAACGCCATATATTTT; cdr3_aa: CASRTGQGGNAIYF
j_call: TRBJ2-3; d_call: .; clone_size: once; v_call: TRBV24-1; cdr3_nt: TGTGCCACCAGTGGTGTGGGAGATGCAGATACGCAGTATTTT; cdr3_aa: CATSGVGDADTQYF
j_call: TRBJ1-3; d_call: .; clone_size: .; v_call: TRBV30; cdr3_nt: TGTGCCTGGATACTTCCCGGGACTGGAAACACCATATATTTT; cdr3_aa: CAWILPGTGNTIYF
j_call: TRBJ1-5; d_call: TRBD1; clone_size: .; v_call: TRBV19; cdr3_nt: TGTGCCAGTAGTCCCGCCTACCGGGGACAGGGTTACCAGCCCCAGCATTTT; cdr3_aa: CASSPAYRGQGYQPQHF
j_call: TRBJ2-2; d_call: .; clone_size: .; v_call: TRBV18; cdr3_nt: TGTGCCAGCTCACCCTCCTGGACAGCGAACACCGGGGAGCTGTTTTTT; cdr3_aa: CASSPSWTANTGELFF
j_call: TRBJ2-7; d_call: .; clone_size: .; v_call: TRBV27; cdr3_nt: TGTGCCAGCAGATCCTCTGGGCTAGTGGGCGGGGTTGACTACGAGCAGTACTTC; cdr3_aa: CASRSSGLVGGVDYEQYF
j_call: TRBJ2-1; d_call: TRBD2; clone_size: once; v_call: TRBV10-2; cdr3_nt: TGCGCCAGCAGTGGGACTAGCGGGAGGAGGGGTGAGCAGTTCTTC; cdr3_aa: CASSGTSGRRGEQFF
j_call: TRBJ2-5; d_call: .; clone_size: .; v_call: TRBV24-1; cdr3_nt: TGTGCCTCTTCTGCGGCTGAAGAGACCCAGTACTTC; cdr3_aa: CASSAAEETQYF
j_call: TRBJ2-7; d_call: TRBD2; clone_size: .; v_call: TRBV28; cdr3_nt: TGTGCCAGCAGTAATGCGGGAGGGGGCCACGAGCAGTACTTC; cdr3_aa: CASSNAGGGHEQYF
j_call: TRBJ2-7; d_call: TRBD2; clone_size: .; v_call: TRBV19; cdr3_nt: TGTGCCAGTAGTATTAGCGGGAGCTGGTCCTACGAGCAGTACTTC; cdr3_aa: CASSISGSWSYEQYF
j_call: TRBJ1-1; d_call: .; clone_size: .; v_call: TRBV4-1; cdr3_nt: TGCGCCAGCAGCCACCCCACAGAGAACACTGAAGCTTTCTTT; cdr3_aa: CASSHPTENTEAFF
j_call: TRBJ2-3; d_call: .; clone_size: few; v_call: TRBV5-1; cdr3_nt: TGCGCCAGCAGCTCCCAAACAGCAGATACGCAGTATTTT; cdr3_aa: CASSSQTADTQYF
j_call: TRBJ2-7; d_call: .; clone_size: .; v_call: TRBV13; cdr3_nt: TGTGCCAGCAGCTTAGCCAGGGGAGACGAGCAGTACTTC; cdr3_aa: CASSLARGDEQYF
j_call: TRBJ1-1; d_call: .; clone_size: many; v_call: TRBV5-6; cdr3_nt: TGTGCCAGCAGCTTGGTTCAGGGAGGCACTGAAGCTTTCTTT; cdr3_aa: CASSLVQGGTEAFF
j_call: TRBJ2-2; d_call: TRBD1; clone_size: .; v_call: TRBV6-2/TRBV6-3; cdr3_nt: TGTGCCAGCAGTTCACAAAAACAGGGGGCTCACACCGGGGAGCTGTTTTTT; cdr3_aa: CASSSQKQGAHTGELFF
j_call: TRBJ2-2; d_call: .; clone_size: .; v_call: TRBV19; cdr3_nt: TGTGCCAGTAGCAGGGAAGGCGGGGAGCTGTTTTTT; cdr3_aa: CASSREGGELFF
j_call: TRBJ1-5; d_call: TRBD1; clone_size: .; v_call: TRBV15; cdr3_nt: TGTGCCACCAGCCAGGGGACAGGGGGGAATCAGCCCCAGCATTTT; cdr3_aa: CATSQGTGGNQPQHF
j_call: TRBJ1-1; d_call: .; clone_size: .; v_call: TRBV19; cdr3_nt: TGTGCCAGTAGTTTTAGGGGTTCGAACACTGAAGCTTTCTTT; cdr3_aa: CASSFRGSNTEAFF